This TCR beta chain was sequenced in a study of cytomegalovirus exposure and HLA in healthy donors. The study, taken as a whole, reports: An analysis that came later showed most CMV-associated TCR beta chains appearing HLA-restricted.

Concerning this clone itself: The antigen remains unidentified.

Amplification used 60 Vbeta primers and 13 Jbeta primers. Libraries were prepared by immunoSEQ multiplex PCR; TCRdb keeps only in-frame clonotypes and omits some of them. The sample shows about 100,000 clones, about 75% of them seen only once. The sample taken for sequencing was PBMCs. The TCR originated in a man in his forties in good health and CMV-seropositive.

The CDR3 DNA reads as TGTGTCTCCGGGACAGGGTCCTACGAGCAGTACTTC. Protein product: CVSGTGSYEQYF. V usage is TRBV6-1 and J usage is TRBJ2-7; 9 bases are shared with TRBD1. CDR1 and CDR2 (germline): MNHNS, SASEGT. The CDR3 spans 12 residues.